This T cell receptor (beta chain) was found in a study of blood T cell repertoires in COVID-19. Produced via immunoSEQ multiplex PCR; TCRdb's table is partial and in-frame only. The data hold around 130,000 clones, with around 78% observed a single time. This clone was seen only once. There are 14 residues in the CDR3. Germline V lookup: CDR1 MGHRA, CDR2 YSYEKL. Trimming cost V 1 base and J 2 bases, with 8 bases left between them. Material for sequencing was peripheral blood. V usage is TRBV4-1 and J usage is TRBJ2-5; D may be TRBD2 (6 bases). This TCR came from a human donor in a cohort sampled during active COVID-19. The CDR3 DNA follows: TGCGCCAGCAGCCAAGTAGCGGTACAAGAGACCCAGTACTTC. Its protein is CASSQVAVQETQYF.